The rows below give T cell receptor beta chains drawn from one sample of a study of OX40 agonist ivuxolimab in advanced cancers. Profiled with immunoSEQ multiplex PCR; TCRdb holds only in-frame clones, not every one. The sample carries some 74,000 clones, more than 90% recorded once. Here the sequenced sample was CD4+ or CD8+ T cells sorted from blood, taken in a trial of the OX40 agonist ivuxolimab. The receptors derive from an adult with an advanced solid tumor such as melanoma, head and neck, liver or kidney cancer. CDR3s include the opening cysteine and the closing phenylalanine or tryptophan. Fields, in order: CDR3 length, D gene, J gene, V gene, clone size, CDR3 DNA, CDR3 protein. A D gene is named only where the DNA matches it firmly. Size tells how often a clone was seen (once, few, many) or the class of an expanded clone, and some rows leave it out.

length: 14; D: .; J: TRBJ1-1; V: TRBV28; size: .; DNA: TGTGCCAGCAGGCTCAGGGCGGCGATCACTGAAGCTTTCTTT; CDR3: CASRLRAAITEAFF
length: 14; D: .; J: TRBJ2-7; V: TRBV5-6; size: .; DNA: TGTGCCAGCAGCTTGGGGCGTATTTCCTACGAGCAGTACTTC; CDR3: CASSLGRISYEQYF
length: 16; D: TRBD1; J: TRBJ1-1; V: TRBV5-1; size: .; DNA: TGCGCCAGCAGCCCGGGGCAGGGACAGGGGGTCGCTGAAGCTTTCTTT; CDR3: CASSPGQGQGVAEAFF
length: 17; D: .; J: TRBJ1-1; V: TRBV2; size: .; DNA: TGTGCCAGCAGACTTAAAGGTCGAGGGAGTTTGAACACTGAAGCTTTCTTT; CDR3: CASRLKGRGSLNTEAFF
length: 16; D: TRBD2; J: TRBJ2-7; V: TRBV5-4; size: .; DNA: TGTGCCAGCAGGTCGCTTCCTAGCGGGAGGGCCGGCGAGCAGTACTTC; CDR3: CASRSLPSGRAGEQYF
length: 14; D: .; J: TRBJ2-5; V: TRBV11-2; size: .; DNA: TGTGCCAGCTTGAGGGCGCCGGCGGAAGAGACCCAGTACTTC; CDR3: CASLRAPAEETQYF
length: 19; D: .; J: TRBJ1-1; V: TRBV13; size: .; DNA: TGTGCCAGCAGCTTAGTTGGAGGCAGGCGACTTCACATGAACACTGAAGCTTTCTTT; CDR3: CASSLVGGRRLHMNTEAFF
length: 15; D: .; J: TRBJ2-1; V: TRBV9; size: .; DNA: TGTGCCAGCAGCCTGACGGAAGGCTCCTACAATGAGCAGTTCTTC; CDR3: CASSLTEGSYNEQFF
length: 16; D: .; J: TRBJ2-3; V: TRBV11-2; size: .; DNA: TGTGCCAGCAGCCGTGGCGAGCGGAGATACACAGATACGCAGTATTTT; CDR3: CASSRGERRYTDTQYF
length: 14; D: .; J: TRBJ2-2; V: TRBV6-5; size: .; DNA: TGTGCCAGCAGGGAGACAGCGAACACCGGGGAGCTGTTTTTT; CDR3: CASRETANTGELFF
length: 14; D: TRBD2; J: TRBJ2-2; V: TRBV28; size: .; DNA: TGTGCCAGCAGTTTACAGGGAGGGACCGGGGAGCTGTTTTTT; CDR3: CASSLQGGTGELFF
length: 17; D: .; J: TRBJ2-1; V: TRBV7-6; size: .; DNA: TGTGCCAGCAGCCGTATGAAGCGGGCTAGCGTCTACAATGAGCAGTTCTTC; CDR3: CASSRMKRASVYNEQFF
length: 12; D: .; J: TRBJ1-2; V: TRBV29-1; size: .; DNA: TGCAGCGTTGGAGGGGAGGTACGCGGCTACACCTTC; CDR3: CSVGGEVRGYTF
length: 15; D: .; J: TRBJ1-1; V: TRBV12-5; size: once; DNA: TGTGCTAGTGGTGCCACCGGGGGGGGGTACACTGAAGCTTTCTTT; CDR3: CASGATGGGYTEAFF
length: 19; D: .; J: TRBJ2-3; V: TRBV16; size: once; DNA: TGTGCCAGCAGCCTTATTCCGGGCACCTCTAGCGCCCGCACAGATACGCAGTATTTT; CDR3: CASSLIPGTSSARTDTQYF
length: 14; D: TRBD2; J: TRBJ2-7; V: TRBV6-6; size: .; DNA: TGTGCCAGCAGTTCCCTAAGCGGGATTGGCGAGCAGTACTTC; CDR3: CASSSLSGIGEQYF
length: 13; D: .; J: TRBJ2-1; V: TRBV4-2; size: .; DNA: TGTGCCAGCAGCCAAGACCCGCATAATGAGCAGTTCTTC; CDR3: CASSQDPHNEQFF
length: 14; D: .; J: TRBJ1-6; V: TRBV7-6; size: few; DNA: TGTGCCAGCAGCCCACAGGAAGGAGGGTCACCCCTCCACTTT; CDR3: CASSPQEGGSPLHF
length: 15; D: .; J: TRBJ2-5; V: TRBV18; size: .; DNA: TGTGCCAGCTCACCTCCCGGACAGACTAGGGAGACCCAGTACTTC; CDR3: CASSPPGQTRETQYF
length: 11; D: .; J: TRBJ2-7; V: TRBV5-1; size: few; DNA: TGCGCCAGCAGCTCCTCCTACGAGCAGTACTTC; CDR3: CASSSSYEQYF
length: 18; D: .; J: TRBJ2-5; V: TRBV7-9; size: .; DNA: TGTGCCAGCAGCCGACTGGGTGGACTCCTCCGGGGCCAAGAGACCCAGTACTTC; CDR3: CASSRLGGLLRGQETQYF
length: 14; D: .; J: TRBJ1-3; V: TRBV28; size: .; DNA: TGTGCCAGCAGTTCCACAGGGATCGGAAACACCATATATTTT; CDR3: CASSSTGIGNTIYF
length: 11; D: .; J: TRBJ2-5; V: TRBV12-5; size: once; DNA: TGTGCTAGTGGTTTAGGAGAGACCCAGTACTTC; CDR3: CASGLGETQYF
length: 14; D: TRBD1; J: TRBJ1-2; V: TRBV5-1; size: .; DNA: TGCGCCAGCAGCTTGCAAGGGGGCGGTAATGGCTACACCTTC; CDR3: CASSLQGGGNGYTF
length: 12; D: .; J: TRBJ2-7; V: TRBV29-1; size: .; DNA: TGCAGCGTCGGGGGCCAAGCCTACGAGCAGTACTTC; CDR3: CSVGGQAYEQYF
length: 14; D: TRBD1; J: TRBJ1-5; V: TRBV5-1; size: .; DNA: TGCGCCAGCAGCTTGGGACAGGGCGGCCAGCCCCAGCATTTT; CDR3: CASSLGQGGQPQHF
length: 17; D: .; J: TRBJ1-4; V: TRBV18; size: .; DNA: TGTGCCAGCTCACCACGTTCCCGGGGGGCAACTAATGAAAAACTGTTTTTT; CDR3: CASSPRSRGATNEKLFF
length: 15; D: TRBD2; J: TRBJ2-1; V: TRBV2; size: .; DNA: TGTGCCAGCAACCAAAAAGCGGGAGGGTTCAATGAGCAGTTCTTC; CDR3: CASNQKAGGFNEQFF
length: 14; D: .; J: TRBJ2-7; V: TRBV28; size: once; DNA: TGTGCCAGCAGTTTGCCGGGCCACTCCTACGAGCAGTACTTC; CDR3: CASSLPGHSYEQYF
length: 17; D: TRBD2; J: TRBJ2-1; V: TRBV11-2; size: once; DNA: TGTGCCAGCAGCTTAGGGACTAGCGGAGCCTCCTACAATGAGCAGTTCTTC; CDR3: CASSLGTSGASYNEQFF
length: 19; D: TRBD2; J: TRBJ2-1; V: TRBV7-4; size: .; DNA: TGTGCCAGCAGCCAGGGGGGTGGGACTAGCGGGACGGAATACAATGAGCAGTTCTTC; CDR3: CASSQGGGTSGTEYNEQFF
length: 13; D: .; J: TRBJ2-7; V: TRBV5-1; size: .; DNA: TGCGCCAGCAGCTTGGCGGACAGATACGAGCAGTACTTC; CDR3: CASSLADRYEQYF
length: 18; D: TRBD2; J: TRBJ2-3; V: TRBV9; size: .; DNA: TGTGCCAGCAGCGTAGGGACTAGCGGGGGATTACATTCGGATACGCAGTATTTT; CDR3: CASSVGTSGGLHSDTQYF
length: 18; D: TRBD2; J: TRBJ2-1; V: TRBV5-1; size: .; DNA: TGCGCCAGCAGCCCAGGTTGGCTAACTAGCGGGAGTGACAATGAGCAGTTCTTC; CDR3: CASSPGWLTSGSDNEQFF
length: 15; D: TRBD1; J: TRBJ1-5; V: TRBV6-5; size: .; DNA: TGTGCCAGCAGATCCCCGGGACAGGGATATCAGCCCCAGCATTTT; CDR3: CASRSPGQGYQPQHF
length: 11; D: .; J: TRBJ2-7; V: TRBV28; size: .; DNA: TGTGCCAGCAGAATGGAGTACGAGCAGTACTTC; CDR3: CASRMEYEQYF
length: 15; D: .; J: TRBJ2-3; V: TRBV19; size: .; DNA: TGTGCCAGTAGTTTAGGGTTTCTTGGCACAGATACGCAGTATTTT; CDR3: CASSLGFLGTDTQYF
length: 15; D: .; J: TRBJ1-3; V: TRBV28; size: .; DNA: TGTGCCAGCAGTCATCGGACAAACTCTGGAAACACCATATATTTT; CDR3: CASSHRTNSGNTIYF
length: 16; D: .; J: TRBJ2-7; V: TRBV30; size: .; DNA: TGTGCCTGGAGTCTTGGCGGCCCCCTAATCAGTTACGAGCAGTACTTC; CDR3: CAWSLGGPLISYEQYF
length: 13; D: .; J: TRBJ1-4; V: TRBV18; size: .; DNA: TGTGCCAGCTCACCAACCATTGTGGAAAAACTGTTTTTT; CDR3: CASSPTIVEKLFF
length: 13; D: .; J: TRBJ2-1; V: TRBV19; size: .; DNA: TGTGCCAGTAGTATCCGGACATGGAATGAGCAGTTCTTC; CDR3: CASSIRTWNEQFF